These 19 T cell receptor beta chains originate from one sample sequenced in a study of human T cells and chemical hapten exposure. As to time point: pre-sensitization, week 0. Treatment meaning: therapeutic diphenylcyclopropenone sensitization with weekly scalp DPC. TCRdb passed the RACE reads through MiXCR, listing each CDR3 protein once. The data show under 90,000 distinct CDR3 sequences, with roughly 9.1% seen just once and 3.6% held by the top ten. The sequences come from whole blood, collected in connection with sensitization to the hapten diphenylcyclopropenone (DPC). The source is a woman between 40 and 50 years old with alopecia areata. Some clones in this sample may be carry-over from other donors' samples.

Only a few counts were recorded for this clonotype. The genes are TRBV29-1 and TRBJ2-5; a possible D gene is TRBD1 (6 bases). V lost 4 bases, J lost 5 bases, and 14 bases lay in between. The CDR3 runs to 13 residues. Germline assignment: CDR1 SQVTM and CDR2 ANQGSEA. CDR3 bases: TGCAGCGTTGGAAACAGGGCCATTGAGACCCAGTACTTC. Protein: CSVGNRAIETQYF.

At least ten counts were recorded for this clonotype. The chain has TRBV20-1 and TRBJ2-2, with TRBD1 matching over 8 bases. This CDR3 region has 15 residues. Germline CDR1 and CDR2: DFQATT and SNEGSKA (reference sequence). Trimming took 4 bases from V and 3 from J; bases not matched to a gene: 7. This CDR3 reads CSAKAGTGDTGELFF. The DNA of the CDR3 is TGCAGTGCTAAAGCCGGGACAGGAGACACCGGGGAGCTGTTTTTT.

In the case of this clonotype: At one end, the junction sequence differs from germline, possibly due to a read error. The rearrangement links TRBV18 to TRBJ2-7; 9 bases are shared with TRBD1. Germline V gene lookup returns CDR1 KGHSH and CDR2 LQKENI. CDR3 length: 14 amino acids. CDR3 nucleotide sequence: TGTGCCAACTCACAGAACAGGGGGCAAGTTGAGCAGTACTTC. This sequence encodes CANSQNRGQVEQYF.

There are many counts of this clonotype. The chain couples TRBV6-2 or TRBV6-3 to TRBJ2-1, with 8 bases aligning to TRBD1. The germline V gene encodes CDR1 MNHEY and CDR2 SVGEGT. V was clipped by 8 bases and J by 9 bases; unmatched bases: 12. CDR3 length: 14 residues. The DNA of the CDR3 is TGTGCCAGCGGAACCAGGGGGCGGAGGGGTGAGCAGTTCTTC. Encoded protein: CASGTRGRRGEQFF.

This clonotype was seen more than once but under ten times. The chain combines TRBV20-1 with TRBJ1-2; D is unclear. The V end lost 0 bases, the J end lost 5 bases, and 1 base lay between the germline ends. The V gene's germline CDR1 is DFQATT and CDR2 SNEGSKA (reference sequence). The CDR3 spans 10 residues. Written as DNA, the CDR3 is TGCAGTGCTAGAGATTATGGCTACACCTTC. This codes for CSARDYGYTF.

At least ten counts were recorded for this clonotype. One junction end disagrees with the germline gene, perhaps due to a read error. V gene TRBV4-1 combines with J gene TRBJ1-2; 10 bases match TRBD1. CDR3 length equals 16 residues. Germline V gene sequence: CDR1 MGHRA, CDR2 YSYEKL. CDR3 DNA sequence: TGCGCCGGCAGCCAAGCCCGGACAGGGGGGGGATATGGCTACACCTTC. Protein product: CAGSQARTGGGYGYTF.

This clonotype was picked up many times. The chain is built from TRBV10-2 and TRBJ2-5, with TRBD1 as a possible D gene (6 bases). Per the germline V gene, CDR1 is WSHSY and CDR2 is SAAADI. V was pared by 9 bases and J by 7 bases, with 18 bases between. CDR3 length: 13 amino acids. The DNA for the CDR3 is TGCGCCAGAGTATCTAGGGGGTCCCGGACCCAGTACTTC. Its translation is CARVSRGSRTQYF.

Ten or more counts support this clonotype. This chain joins TRBV7-3 and TRBJ2-5; maybe TRBD1 (5 bases). Trimming left V 5 bases short and J 4 bases short, with 17 bases between. The V gene's germline CDR1 is SGHTA and CDR2 FQGTGA. The CDR3 is made up of 15 amino acids. In DNA, the CDR3 is TGTGCCAGCAGCCCTACAGGTACCCAGGGAGAGACCCAGTACTTC. This codes for CASSPTGTQGETQYF.

This clonotype has only a few counts. The chain recombines TRBV29-1 with TRBJ1-1; weak D call: TRBD1 (5 bases). CDR3 size: 11 residues. CDR1 SQVTM and CDR2 ANQGSEA come from the germline V gene. V was clipped by 7 bases and J by 4 bases, with 10 bases between them. CDR3 nucleotides: TGCAGCGCCTCGGGGGGCACTGAAGCTTTCTTT. This codes for CSASGGTEAFF.

This clonotype was detected many times. The rearrangement links TRBV12-3 or TRBV12-4 to TRBJ2-2; 7 bases line up with TRBD1. Trimming at V came to 6 bases and at J to 7 bases, leaving 8 bases not matched to a gene. This CDR3 comprises 14 residues. CDR3 in amino acids: CASRIQGIGGELFF. DNA for the CDR3: TGTGCCAGCAGAATACAGGGGATCGGCGGGGAGCTGTTTTTT.

A few counts support this clonotype. The gene calls are TRBV12-3 or TRBV12-4 and TRBJ1-1; no clear D gene. This CDR3 has 14 residues. The V end lost 2 bases, the J end lost 5 bases, and 12 bases lay between the germline ends. CDR3 DNA: TGTGCCAGCAGTTTAATGCGACACTCAACTGAAGCTTTCTTT. Its translation: CASSLMRHSTEAFF.

J is TRBJ2-1 and V is TRBV19, with D tentatively TRBD2 (6 bases). V was pared by 1 base and J by 2 bases, with 12 bases between. Per the germline V gene, CDR1 is LNHDA and CDR2 is SQIVND (reference sequence). The length of the CDR3 is 16 residues. CDR3 in amino acids: CASSIGLASTYNEQFF. CDR3 nucleotide sequence: TGTGCCAGTAGTATAGGGCTAGCGAGCACCTACAATGAGCAGTTCTTC.

This clonotype showed up many times. The chain uses TRBV5-4 and TRBJ1-1, with 10 bases that match TRBD1. The junction had 6 bases not matched to a gene; V was cut back by 4 bases and J by 0 bases. Germline CDR1 SGHNT, CDR2 YYREEE (reference sequence). The CDR3 is 16 residues long. The CDR3 loop reads CASSRQGARVNTEAFF. The CDR3 region has the DNA TGTGCCAGCAGCCGACAGGGGGCGCGGGTGAACACTGAAGCTTTCTTT. The entire variable domain, with the rest obtained from reference TRBV5-4 and TRBJ1-1, is as follows: ETGVTQSPTHLIKTRGQQVTLRCSSQSGHNTVSWYQQALGQGPQFIFQYYREEENGRGNFPPRFSGLQFPNYSSELNVNALELDDSALYLCASSRQGARVNTEAFFGQGTRLTVV.

The table lists this clonotype with many counts. The chain recombines TRBV24-1 with TRBJ2-5; D gene ambiguous. Germline CDR1 is KGHDR and CDR2 is SFDVKD. The CDR3 has 13 amino acids. V was pared by 4 bases and J by 5 bases, with 10 bases between. CDR3: CATSDWSRETQYF. CDR3 coding DNA: TGTGCCACCAGTGACTGGAGTCGCGAGACCCAGTACTTC.

This clonotype was observed at least ten times. The rearrangement joins TRBV6-6 to TRBJ2-2; possible D gene TRBD2, 6 bases. The CDR3 sequence is 15 residues long. The germline V gene has CDR1 MNHNY and CDR2 SVGAGI (reference sequence). Trimming left V 6 bases short and J 5 bases short, with 16 bases between. The CDR3, as DNA: TGTGCCAGCAGCTCCGGGAACAGCGGGACCGGGGAGCTGTTTTTT. Residues: CASSSGNSGTGELFF.

The rearrangement joins TRBV24-1 to TRBJ2-3; D not resolved. The germline V gene has CDR1 KGHDR and CDR2 SFDVKD. V dropped 3 bases and J dropped 0 bases, with 18 bases sitting between them. The CDR3 is 18 amino acids. The CDR3 region is CATSDQAKVGKSTDTQYF. DNA of the CDR3: TGTGCCACCAGTGATCAGGCCAAGGTTGGGAAAAGCACAGATACGCAGTATTTT.

This clonotype occurred many times. This sequence joins TRBV28 and TRBJ1-2; 7 positions match TRBD1. The CDR3 length is 15 residues. Germline V CDR1 and CDR2: MDHEN, SYDVKM. The V and J ends lost 7 bases and 2 bases, in that order; junction bases with no gene match: 10. The CDR3 loop reads CASTPGDRTNYGYTF. CDR3 in DNA: TGTGCCAGCACCCCAGGGGACAGAACAAACTATGGCTACACCTTC.

This clonotype has a count of ten or more. The rearrangement uses TRBV9 and TRBJ1-1; D is uncertain. Germline CDR1 SGDLS, CDR2 YYNGEE. The ends were cut back, 2 bases at V and 3 bases at J, with 17 bases in the middle. This CDR3 comprises 16 residues. The CDR3 coding sequence is TGTGCCAGCAGCGTTAGGACCGATCTGGATCACACTGAAGCTTTCTTT. Its protein product is CASSVRTDLDHTEAFF. Full variable domain (remainder filled in from reference TRBV9 and TRBJ1-1): DSGVTQTPKHLITATGQRVTLRCSPRSGDLSVYWYQQSLDQGLQFLIQYYNGEERAKGNILERFSAQQFPDLHSELNLSSLELGDSALYFCASSVRTDLDHTEAFFGQGTRLTVV.

The V and J genes are TRBV10-2 and TRBJ2-1; D assignment may be TRBD1 or TRBD2 (5 bases each). This CDR3 contains 13 residues. In germline, CDR1 is WSHSY, CDR2 SAAADI. V gave up 7 bases and J gave up 8 bases, with 15 bases separating them. The CDR3 DNA reads TGCGCCAGCATGGGGACCGGACCCGATGAGCAGTTCTTC. This codes for CASMGTGPDEQFF.